This T cell receptor beta chain was identified in a study of Tregs in tolerant kidney transplant recipients (dated by TCRdb to about 2019). Looking at the study overall: The transplants used related donors with nonmyeloablative bone marrow transplantation, and mixed chimerism in the human trials was transient. The study used TCRbeta sequencing to identify donor-specific regulatory T cells before combined kidney and bone marrow transplantation, then tracked those cells after transplant. What the study reported, not specific to this receptor: The study was constrained by small patient numbers, and validation of the findings is required in larger populations and under other immunosuppression protocols. In tolerant patients, donor-specific Tregs expanded more than Tregs overall, which suggests antigen-driven rather than nonspecific expansion. Because the PCR primers were changed over time for some patients, nucleotide-level comparison could not be performed across the samples from those patients. Although technical replication error seemed to be minimal, the question of biological reproducibility was not addressed directly. The most biologically relevant and donor-specific TCRbeta repertoire appeared to be identified by expanding Tregs with activated donor B cells.

V is cut by 4 bases and J by 0 bases, and the space between the germline ends is 4 bases. The germline V gene yields SGHRS for CDR1 and YFSETQ for CDR2. Spanning cysteine to phenylalanine, the CDR3 consists of 12 amino acids. Here the CDR3 DNA is all that survives: 36 bases in frame from base 1. The time point label, as the study defines it: blood sample drawn before combined kidney and bone marrow transplant. Unstimulated Tregs (CD4+CD25+CD127-), CD4+ non-Tregs (CD4+CD25-), CD4 and CD8 cells were FACS-sorted from thawed PBMCs. The patients were a handful of recipients of combined kidney and bone marrow transplants from the ITN036ST trial, and samples were available only for these trial subjects. Healthy control blood was processed by Ficoll density gradient to PBMCs and cryopreserved; patient PBMCs were collected before and after transplant. This clone was picked up one time. Its cognate antigen has yet to be identified. No much larger clone exists at a distance of one base, and base qualities are not known.

For TCRbeta CDR3 sequencing, genomic DNA was extracted from sorted cells using the QIAGEN DNeasy Blood and Tissue Kit. High-throughput TCRbeta CDR3 sequencing, which included PCR amplification with bias correction and internal controls, was done commercially through immunoSEQ. As for the original processing: Unique productive TCRbeta sequences were defined by CDR3 nucleotide sequence where primers matched, otherwise by CDR3 amino acid sequence with Vbeta and Jbeta genes. To correct for sorting error, sequences found in more than one sorted population at a frequency ratio of 2:1 or less were discarded, and the remaining shared sequences were assigned to the population with the higher frequency. Sequences were defined as donor-reactive when expanded at least 5-fold in CFSE-low cells versus unstimulated cells and present at a frequency of at least 0.01% in CFSE-low cells. Jensen-Shannon divergence calculated on the top 100 TCRbeta sequences ranked by frequency was used to measure repertoire divergence. For any sample with multiple sequencing runs, sorting error was corrected in each run separately before the runs were pooled. Held by TCRdb, this immuneACCESS table contains in-frame sequences only and omits some clones. Under half of the omission traces to an unresolved V gene where checked; the cause of the rest is unknown. That table furnishes V, J and clone size, whereas the DNA furnished D and trimming. Here the sample has some 71,000 clones; around 90% occur a single time. The top ten hold approximately 0.4% of the sample.

Specimen: CD4+ T cells from blood, collected before the transplant. This clonotype was sampled from a human donor who received a combined kidney and bone marrow transplant. Here the chain combines TRBV5-1 and TRBJ2-5, with the D segment identity uncertain. Read as DNA, the sequence is TGCGCCAGCAGCCAGGACCAAGAGACCCAGTACTTC. This codes for CASSQDQETQYF.